The 22 T cell receptor beta chains in this list originate from one sample, sequenced in a study of a mutant IDH1 vaccine in newly diagnosed glioma. Time point described: week 23, last vaccination. In every dose of vaccine, 300 ug of mutant IDH1 20-mer peptide was given alongside topical imiquimod. Produced via immunoSEQ multiplex PCR; TCRdb's table is partial and in-frame only. The sample records about 40,000 clones, around four fifths being singletons. No antigen is known for these receptors. Sample: PBMCs, taken from a glioma patient whose treatment included an IDH1 peptide vaccine. These receptors originate from a man in his fifties with glioma.

This clone was seen only once. CDR3 sequence reads: CASSETGGTNEKLFF. The CDR3 DNA is TGTGCCAGCAGCGAGACAGGGGGTACTAATGAAAAACTGTTTTTT. The J gene is TRBJ1-4, the V gene TRBV27; 9 nucleotides agree with TRBD1. CDR3 length: 15 residues. Germline assignment: CDR1 MNHEY and CDR2 SMNVEV (reference sequence). Unmatched junction bases numbered 4, after V lost 6 bases and J lost 2 bases. Full variable domain (rest looked up from reference TRBV27 and TRBJ1-4): EAQVTQNPRYLITVTGKKLTVTCSQNMNHEYMSWYRQDPGLGLRQIYYSMNVEVTDKGDVPEGYKVSRKEKRNFPLILESPSPNQTSLYFCASSETGGTNEKLFFGSGTQLSVL.

This chain joins TRBV7-9 and TRBJ1-3; D unclear. The CDR3 has 14 residues. The germline CDR1 and CDR2 sequences are SEHNR and FQNEAQ (reference sequence). V dropped 1 base and J dropped 5 bases, with 9 bases sitting between them. DNA of the CDR3: TGTGCCAGCAGCTTAGACGGCAGGAGAAACACCATATATTTT. Its protein product is CASSLDGRRNTIYF.

The chain joins TRBV9 to TRBJ1-2, with D tentatively TRBD1 (6 bases). Germline loops: CDR1 SGDLS, CDR2 YYNGEE. V lost 3 bases and J lost 1, with 13 bases in between. This CDR3 is built from 15 residues. The DNA of the CDR3 is TGTGCCAGCAGCGCCGGGACACCACTTAACTATGGCTACACCTTC. Translation: CASSAGTPLNYGYTF.

In this sample, this clone turned up once. The V call is TRBV27, the J call TRBJ1-1; D remains ambiguous. The V end lost 4 bases, the J end lost 1 base, and 10 bases lay between the germline ends. The CDR3 consists of 14 residues. Per the germline V gene, CDR1 is MNHEY and CDR2 is SMNVEV (reference sequence). The CDR3 DNA reads TGTGCCAGCAGTTCGAGGGCGGCGAACACTGAAGCTTTCTTT. Translating gives CASSSRAANTEAFF.

V usage is TRBV6-5 and J usage is TRBJ1-2, with a possible D match to TRBD1 (5 bases). The CDR3 sequence is 14 residues long. The germline V gene has CDR1 MNHEY and CDR2 SVGAGI. V was clipped by 5 bases and J by 2 bases, with 12 bases between them. The DNA for the CDR3 is TGTGCCAGCAGTCCCATAGGGGAAAACTATGGCTACACCTTC. Protein product: CASSPIGENYGYTF.

The chain is built from TRBV6-5 and TRBJ2-7; no definite D call. The CDR3 loop spans 13 amino acids. V was trimmed by 5 bases and J by 2 bases, leaving 10 bases between them. CDR1 and CDR2 (germline): MNHEY, SVGAGI. This chain's CDR3 is CASSNDFPYEQYF. The CDR3 DNA is TGTGCCAGCAGTAATGACTTCCCCTACGAGCAGTACTTC.

The chain couples TRBV2 to TRBJ1-6; D ambiguous. Germline CDR1 and CDR2: SNHLY and FYNNEI. This CDR3 is built from 15 residues. Deletions cut 8 bases from V and 7 bases from J, with 18 bases between. DNA of the CDR3: TGTGCCAGCTCCCCGTACGTGAACACCAATTCACCCCTCCACTTT. It encodes CASSPYVNTNSPLHF.

V usage is TRBV2 and J usage is TRBJ2-2, with 9 bases identical to TRBD1. Germline CDR1 reads SNHLY; CDR2 reads FYNNEI. The CDR3 has 15 residues. The J segment lost 8 bases and the V segment lost 5 bases, leaving 9 bases of the junction unmatched. In DNA form, the CDR3 reads TGTGCCAGCAGTCCCCGCGGACAGGGGAGGGGGGAGCTGTTTTTT. It yields the protein CASSPRGQGRGELFF.

This clone was seen only once. The J gene is TRBJ1-5, the V gene TRBV27; a possible D gene is TRBD1 (6 bases). V was pared by 0 bases and J by 12 bases, with 12 bases between. Germline CDR1 reads MNHEY; CDR2 reads SMNVEV (reference sequence). The length of the CDR3 is 13 residues. CDR3 region: CASSLSGAGLQHF. CDR3 nucleotide sequence: TGTGCCAGCAGTTTATCGGGGGCGGGGCTCCAGCATTTT.

This clone occurred once. The chain is built from TRBV9 and TRBJ2-1; a possible D gene is TRBD2 (6 bases). Trimming stripped 5 bases from V and 4 bases from J, with 13 bases between. Germline V gene data show CDR1 as SGDLS and CDR2 as YYNGEE. The CDR3 has 14 amino acids. The DNA for the CDR3 is TGTGCCAGCAGTCTGGAGGGCATTTACAATGAGCAGTTCTTC. It codes for CASSLEGIYNEQFF.

The chain links TRBV9 to TRBJ2-3; possible D gene TRBD1, 5 bases. This CDR3 contains 16 residues. From germline, CDR1 is SGDLS and CDR2 YYNGEE. The V end was cut by 2 bases, the J end by 1 base, with 14 bases between. The CDR3: CASSVLGDVGTDTQYF. The CDR3 DNA is TGTGCCAGCAGCGTTTTAGGGGATGTGGGCACAGATACGCAGTATTTT.

The J gene is TRBJ2-1, the V gene TRBV19; D is possibly TRBD1 or TRBD2 (7 bases each). V shed 6 bases and J shed 0 bases, with 12 bases lying between them. Germline V gene lookup returns CDR1 LNHDA and CDR2 SQIVND (reference sequence). The CDR3 sequence is 15 residues long. CDR3 protein: CASSQGGSSYNEQFF. The DNA for the CDR3 is TGTGCCAGTAGCCAGGGGGGGAGCTCCTACAATGAGCAGTTCTTC.

Points on this clone: The junction and the germline gene differ at one end; a read error may be behind it. The gene calls are TRBV10-3 and TRBJ2-7, with 8 positions matching TRBD1. Germline assignment: CDR1 ENHRY and CDR2 SYGVKD. The CDR3 is 14 amino acids. CDR3 residues: CASSEGQGGEEQYF. Written as DNA, the CDR3 is TGTGCCAGCAGTGAAGGACAGGGAGGAGAGGAGCAGTACTTC.

This chain joins TRBV5-6 and TRBJ2-1, with D perhaps matching TRBD1 (7 bases). Germline assignment: CDR1 SGHDT and CDR2 YYEEEE. The germline V and J ends were trimmed by 2 bases and 8 bases, with 20 bases remaining between them. The CDR3 has 16 residues. CDR3 loop: CASSLGGSRGSDEQFF. CDR3 DNA sequence: TGTGCCAGCAGCTTAGGGGGGTCCAGGGGGTCGGATGAGCAGTTCTTC.

This chain links TRBV14 with TRBJ1-2; D call uncertain. Germline-derived CDR1 and CDR2 are SGHDN and FVKESK. V was cut by 1 base and J by 0 bases, with 12 bases left in between. The CDR3 spans 16 residues. In DNA form, the CDR3 reads TGTGCCAGCAGCCAAGGGAGGAAGCGGACTAACTATGGCTACACCTTC. Translation: CASSQGRKRTNYGYTF. The full variable domain, its missing parts supplied by reference TRBV14 and TRBJ1-2, is EAGVTQFPSHSVIEKGQTVTLRCDPISGHDNLYWYRRVMGKEIKFLLHFVKESKQDESGMPNNRFLAERTGGTYSTLKVQPAELEDSGVYFCASSQGRKRTNYGYTFGSGTRLTVV.

This clone has just a few counts. The chain carries TRBV25-1 and TRBJ2-5; 7 bases align to TRBD1. Germline CDR1 is MGHDK and CDR2 is SYGVNS. Trimming cost V 8 bases and J 1 base; bases outside gene matches: 10. The CDR3 runs to 15 residues. This chain's CDR3 is CASRPSDRAQETQYF. The CDR3 DNA is TGTGCCAGCCGACCCTCCGACAGGGCCCAAGAGACCCAGTACTTC. Filled out from reference TRBV25-1 and TRBJ2-5, the complete variable domain reads EADIYQTPRYLVIGTGKKITLECSQTMGHDKMYWYQQDPGMELHLIHYSYGVNSTEKGDLSSESTVSRIRTEHFPLTLESARPSHTSQYLCASRPSDRAQETQYFGPGTRLLVL.

This clone appeared once. This chain links TRBV18 with TRBJ2-7, with 8 bases that match TRBD2. The V gene's germline CDR1 is KGHSH and CDR2 LQKENI. The CDR3 runs to 20 residues. Losses at the gene ends were 1 base for V and 4 bases for J; bases not matched to a gene: 21. CDR3 amino acids: CASSPRGSGGGPGLIYEQYF. For the CDR3, the DNA is TGTGCCAGCTCACCACGAGGATCTGGCGGGGGGCCGGGATTGATTTACGAGCAGTACTTC.

The rearrangement uses TRBV14 and TRBJ2-5; possibly TRBD2 for D (6 bases). V lost 5 bases to trimming and J lost 5 bases, with 27 bases between them. The germline CDR1 and CDR2 sequences are SGHDN and FVKESK. This CDR3 is 18 amino acids long. The CDR3 spells CASSGWDGTSLGGETQYF. The CDR3 coding sequence is TGTGCCAGCAGCGGGTGGGATGGGACTTCACTCGGCGGGGAGACCCAGTACTTC. Full variable domain (remainder filled in from reference TRBV14 and TRBJ2-5): EAGVTQFPSHSVIEKGQTVTLRCDPISGHDNLYWYRRVMGKEIKFLLHFVKESKQDESGMPNNRFLAERTGGTYSTLKVQPAELEDSGVYFCASSGWDGTSLGGETQYFGPGTRLLVL.

J is TRBJ2-1 and V is TRBV5-6; no reliable D call. CDR3 length: 13 amino acids. V dropped 3 bases and J dropped 5 bases, with 9 bases sitting between them. Germline assignment: CDR1 SGHDT and CDR2 YYEEEE. The CDR3 region has the DNA TGTGCCAGCAGCTCCTTACTAAACAATGAGCAGTTCTTC. It translates to CASSSLLNNEQFF.

This chain joins TRBV7-6 and TRBJ2-1; the match to TRBD2 covers 9 bases. J gave up 3 bases and V 4 bases, and 1 base lay outside the gene matches. The CDR3 extends over 14 amino acids. From germline, CDR1 is SGHVS and CDR2 FNYEAQ. The CDR3 protein is CASSSSGVYNEQFF. The CDR3, as DNA: TGTGCCAGCAGCTCTAGCGGGGTCTACAATGAGCAGTTCTTC.

J is TRBJ1-2 and V is TRBV5-6; D might be TRBD1 (5 bases). The CDR3 totals 14 residues. Trimming cost V 2 bases and J 4 bases, with 12 bases left between them. Per germline, CDR1 SGHDT and CDR2 YYEEEE. The CDR3 protein is CASSFYQGGYGYTF. DNA of the CDR3: TGTGCCAGCAGCTTTTACCAGGGAGGCTATGGCTACACCTTC. Full variable domain (missing parts from reference TRBV5-6 and TRBJ1-2): DAGVTQSPTHLIKTRGQQVTLRCSPKSGHDTVSWYQQALGQGPQFIFQYYEEEERQRGNFPDRFSGHQFPNYSSELNVNALLLGDSALYLCASSFYQGGYGYTFGSGTRLTVV.

This chain joins TRBV19 and TRBJ1-1, with D possibly matching TRBD1 (6 bases). V lost 5 bases and J lost 0, with 13 bases in between. The CDR3 runs to 15 residues. The germline gives CDR1 LNHDA, CDR2 SQIVND (reference sequence). The CDR3 spells CASSPRGGMNTEAFF. The CDR3 DNA follows: TGTGCCAGTAGTCCCCGAGGGGGGATGAACACTGAAGCTTTCTTT.